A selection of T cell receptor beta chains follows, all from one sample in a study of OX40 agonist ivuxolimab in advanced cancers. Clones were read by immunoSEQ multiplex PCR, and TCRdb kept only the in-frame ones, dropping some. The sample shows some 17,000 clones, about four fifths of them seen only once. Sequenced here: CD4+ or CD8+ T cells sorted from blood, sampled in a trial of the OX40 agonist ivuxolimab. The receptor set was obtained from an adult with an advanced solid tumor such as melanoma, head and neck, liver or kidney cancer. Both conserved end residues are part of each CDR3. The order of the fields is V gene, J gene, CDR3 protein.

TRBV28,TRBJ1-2,CASASREYYGYTF
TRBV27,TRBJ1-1,CASSAGSEAFF
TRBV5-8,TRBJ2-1,CASSLEYTSSYNEQFF
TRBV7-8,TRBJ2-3,CASSPGADTQYF
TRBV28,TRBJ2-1,CASSSLTETNEQFF
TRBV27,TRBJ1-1,CASSPEGQGPQSYTEAFF
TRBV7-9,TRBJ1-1,CASSSERTGNTEAFF
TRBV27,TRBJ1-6,CASSSGTRNSPLHF
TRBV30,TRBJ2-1,CAWRRPAGGFNEQFF
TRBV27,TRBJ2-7,CASSLRAGGEQYF
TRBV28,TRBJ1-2,CASSPRQIYGYTF
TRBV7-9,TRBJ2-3,CASSLVYGGQTDTQYF
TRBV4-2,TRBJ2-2,CASSQRTGNTGELFF
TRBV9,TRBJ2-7,CASSSDRGAREQYF
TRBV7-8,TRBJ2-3,CASSFGRSPAGTDTQYF
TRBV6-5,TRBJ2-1,CASSSGVEQFF
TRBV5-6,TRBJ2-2,CASSLGARGRHTGELFF
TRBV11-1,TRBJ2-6,CASTNRLGPLYGANVLTF
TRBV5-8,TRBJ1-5,CASKLGVGPQPQHF
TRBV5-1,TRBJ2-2,CASSSRLAGASNTGELFF
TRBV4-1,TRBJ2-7,CASSQVGLASSYEQYF
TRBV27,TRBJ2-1,CASREGAYNEQFF
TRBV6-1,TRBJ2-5,CASSEAADGGKETQYF
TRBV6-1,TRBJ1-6,CASSDGSDNSPLHF
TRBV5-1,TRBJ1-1,CASSRILPPEAFF
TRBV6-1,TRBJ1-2,CATATLPYTF
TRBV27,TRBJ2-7,CASSWRPHGGPSYEQYF
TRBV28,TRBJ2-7,CASSPRGREQYF
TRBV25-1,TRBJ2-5,CASSELPGGRETQYF
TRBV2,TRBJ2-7,CASSDGGAYEQYF
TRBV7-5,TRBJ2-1,CASSGTGGWNEQFF
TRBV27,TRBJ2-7,CASSQEGTILHEQYF
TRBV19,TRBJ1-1,CASTRGEENTEAFF
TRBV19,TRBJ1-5,CASSITGEASAQHF
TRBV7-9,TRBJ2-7,CASSFEAYEQYF
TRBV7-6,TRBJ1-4,CASSGGQGSYGKLFF
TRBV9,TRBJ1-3,CASSPRGTGNTIYF
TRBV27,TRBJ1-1,CASRTGRSTEAFF
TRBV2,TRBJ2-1,CASSDGRAGIEEQFF
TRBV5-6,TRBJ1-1,CASSLLGGTEAFF
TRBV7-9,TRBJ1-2,CASSLARDSEGIYGYTF
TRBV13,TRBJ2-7,CASSPRTGGDEQYF
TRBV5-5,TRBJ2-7,CASSLGDVGEQYF